The source of this T cell receptor (beta chain) is a study of blood T cell repertoires in COVID-19. Study information: Specimens from acute and convalescent COVID-19 originated in the United States, Italy and Spain.

A single count supports this clone. Clones were sequenced by immunoSEQ multiplex PCR, and TCRdb holds only the in-frame ones, with some missing. Found here are fewer than 300,000 clones, around 88% of them singletons; the top ten hold 0.95% to 1.5%. V dropped 3 bases and J dropped 8 bases, with 8 bases sitting between them. Per germline, CDR1 SNHLY and CDR2 FYNNEI. This CDR3 spans 12 amino acids. This TCR came from a woman between 35 and 50 years old with acute COVID-19. Sequencing was performed on PBMCs or T cells enriched from blood (not recorded which). V gene TRBV2 combines with J gene TRBJ1-5; D is unclear. CDR3 bases: TGTGCCAGCAGTGACGGCGGAGAGCCCCAGCATTTT. Encoded protein: CASSDGGEPQHF. Variable domain in full (rest from reference TRBV2 and TRBJ1-5): EPEVTQTPSHQVTQMGQEVILRCVPISNHLYFYWYRQILGQKVEFLVSFYNNEISEKSEIFDDQFSVERPDGSNFTLKIRSTKLEDSAMYFCASSDGGEPQHFGDGTRLSIL.